Below, 2 T cell receptor beta chains from the same sample are listed, as sequenced in a study of T-cell reconstitution after alpha-beta-depleted transplantation in children. Preparing the TCRbeta library involved the use of unique molecular identifiers. TCRdb called the PCR reads again in MiXCR, with one record for every CDR3 protein. The sample includes fewer than 700,000 distinct CDR3 sequences, over 10% of them seen just once. Sequencing used PBMCs, mostly from graft donor cells, obtained 360 days after TCRalphabeta/CD19-depleted stem cell transplant. The source of these receptors is a male patient younger than 18 who had a stem cell transplant for acute myeloid leukemia, so the T cells may come from the graft donor.

V and J are TRBV29-1 and TRBJ2-3; possibly TRBD1 for D (5 bases). The CDR3 spans 14 residues. Germline CDR1 reads SQVTM; CDR2 reads ANQGSEA. V was pared by 7 bases and J by 3 bases, with 17 bases between. The CDR3 sequence is CSDRKGLITDTQYF. The CDR3 DNA reads as TGCAGCGACAGGAAGGGGCTCATAACAGATACGCAGTATTTT.

The chain joins TRBV6-5 to TRBJ2-7; 7 nucleotides align to TRBD2. V shed 5 bases, J shed 3 bases, and the junction held 13 bases outside the gene matches. The CDR3 extends over 16 amino acids. Germline CDR1 and CDR2: MNHEY and SVGAGI. CDR3 nucleotides: TGTGCCAGCAGTCTACAGACTAGCCGAGATTTCTACGAGCAGTACTTC. It translates to CASSLQTSRDFYEQYF.